This is a list of T cell receptor beta chains from one sample in a study of blood T cell repertoires in COVID-19. Repertoires were generated with immunoSEQ multiplex PCR, while TCRdb's copy carries only in-frame clones and drops some. The sample contains tens of thousands of clones, 85% to 90% of which appear only once. Material: peripheral blood. All receptors come from a man aged 55 to 70 with active COVID-19. The CDR3 runs from the conserved cysteine through the conserved F or W. Fields, in order: V gene, D gene, J gene, clone size, CDR3 protein, CDR3 DNA. D genes are given only for firm matches. Not all rows give a size; the values are once, few, many and, for expanded clones, a class.

V: TRBV12-3/TRBV12-4; D: -; J: TRBJ2-7; size: -; CDR3: CASSRRIGEQYF; DNA: TGTGCCAGCAGTAGAAGAATCGGCGAGCAGTACTTC
V: TRBV12-3/TRBV12-4; D: -; J: TRBJ2-3; size: -; CDR3: CASSSGLGDTQYF; DNA: TGTGCCAGCAGTTCAGGGCTGGGAGATACGCAGTATTTT
V: TRBV28; D: -; J: TRBJ2-3; size: -; CDR3: CASRPAGTRPGTDTQYF; DNA: TGTGCCAGCAGGCCGGCGGGGACCCGTCCTGGCACAGATACGCAGTATTTT
V: TRBV7-2; D: TRBD2; J: TRBJ2-1; size: -; CDR3: CASSFLAGNEQFF; DNA: TGTGCCAGCAGCTTTCTAGCGGGGAATGAGCAGTTCTTC
V: TRBV28; D: -; J: TRBJ1-5; size: -; CDR3: CASSLPYTAHQPQHF; DNA: TGTGCCAGCAGTTTACCGTACACCGCACATCAGCCCCAGCATTTT
V: TRBV7-9; D: TRBD2; J: TRBJ2-3; size: -; CDR3: CASSPTREGRATSTDTQYF; DNA: TGTGCCAGCAGCCCTACCCGGGAGGGACGGGCAACTAGCACAGATACGCAGTATTTT
V: TRBV7-9; D: -; J: TRBJ1-1; size: -; CDR3: CASSLALLGASEAFF; DNA: TGTGCCAGCAGCTTAGCGCTCTTGGGGGCCAGTGAAGCTTTCTTT
V: TRBV5-5; D: -; J: TRBJ2-3; size: -; CDR3: CASSPHGSTDTQYF; DNA: TGTGCCAGCAGCCCCCACGGGAGCACAGATACGCAGTATTTT
V: TRBV18; D: -; J: TRBJ2-5; size: -; CDR3: CASSPATREETQYF; DNA: TGTGCCAGCTCACCTGCGACTAGAGAAGAGACCCAGTACTTC
V: TRBV7-9; D: -; J: TRBJ2-7; size: -; CDR3: CASSATLHEQYF; DNA: TGTGCCAGCAGCGCGACTCTCCACGAGCAGTACTTC
V: TRBV9; D: TRBD1; J: TRBJ2-1; size: -; CDR3: CASSVGQSSYNEQFF; DNA: TGTGCCAGCAGCGTGGGACAGAGCTCCTACAATGAGCAGTTCTTC
V: TRBV7-6; D: -; J: TRBJ2-3; size: once; CDR3: CASSTRDKDTQYF; DNA: TGTGCCAGCAGCACCCGGGACAAAGATACGCAGTATTTT
V: TRBV3-1/TRBV3-2; D: -; J: TRBJ2-7; size: few; CDR3: CASSQSSISREQYF; DNA: TGTGCCAGCAGCCAATCTAGCATCTCCCGCGAGCAGTACTTC
V: TRBV3-1/TRBV3-2; D: -; J: TRBJ2-7; size: -; CDR3: CASSLLPSDSYEQYF; DNA: TGTGCCAGCAGCTTGCTGCCTAGCGACTCCTACGAGCAGTACTTC
V: TRBV28; D: -; J: TRBJ1-4; size: -; CDR3: CASTKGRATNEKLFF; DNA: TGTGCCAGCACCAAAGGTCGGGCAACTAATGAAAAACTGTTTTTT
V: TRBV3-1/TRBV3-2; D: -; J: TRBJ1-5; size: -; CDR3: CASSHKGGNQPQHF; DNA: TGTGCCAGCAGCCACAAGGGGGGCAATCAGCCCCAGCATTTT
V: TRBV9; D: TRBD2; J: TRBJ2-7; size: once; CDR3: CASSVAGRAGVIEQYF; DNA: TGTGCCAGCAGCGTAGCCGGGAGAGCGGGAGTAATCGAGCAGTACTTC